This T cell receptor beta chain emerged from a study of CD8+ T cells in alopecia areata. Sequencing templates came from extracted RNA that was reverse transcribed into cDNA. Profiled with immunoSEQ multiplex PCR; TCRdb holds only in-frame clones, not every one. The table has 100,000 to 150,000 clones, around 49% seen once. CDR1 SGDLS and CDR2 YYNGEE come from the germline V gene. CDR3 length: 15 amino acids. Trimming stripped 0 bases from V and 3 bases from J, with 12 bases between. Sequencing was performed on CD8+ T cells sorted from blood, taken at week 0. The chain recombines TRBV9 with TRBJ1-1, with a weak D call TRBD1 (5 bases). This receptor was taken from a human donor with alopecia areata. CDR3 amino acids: CASSVGPRVDTEAFF. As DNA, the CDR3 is TGTGCCAGCAGCGTAGGTCCCAGGGTCGACACTGAAGCTTTCTTT. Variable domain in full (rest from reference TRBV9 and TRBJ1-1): DSGVTQTPKHLITATGQRVTLRCSPRSGDLSVYWYQQSLDQGLQFLIQYYNGEERAKGNILERFSAQQFPDLHSELNLSSLELGDSALYFCASSVGPRVDTEAFFGQGTRLTVV.